This T cell receptor beta chain was identified in a study of T cells in Graves' hyperthyroidism and ophthalmopathy. Findings of the study overall: Among clonotypes expanded in thyroid above 0.001, most were also found in blood. The model identified upcoming ophthalmopathy a median roughly 6.5 months ahead of onset.

Amplification of TCR beta CDR3 regions used RNA as the template. TCR CDR3 regions were first amplified by RT-PCR with HTBI primers. TCRdb ran MiXCR on the multiplex PCR reads and lists one entry per CDR3 protein. The sample has more than 500,000 distinct CDR3 sequences, about 16% seen once. The germline V and J ends were trimmed by 6 bases and 5 bases, with 23 bases remaining between them. CDR3 length equals 15 residues. Germline V gene data show CDR1 as SQVTM and CDR2 as ANQGSEA. Remarks on this clonotype: The antigen remains undetermined.

Sequencing input: blood. The chain recombines TRBV29-1 with TRBJ2-7, with no clear D. The clonotype was recovered from a woman in her 30s with Graves' ophthalmopathy. The CDR3 DNA reads as TGCAGCGTCGGACGTTTTGTGGGAAAGGAAGACGAGCAGTACTTC. As protein: CSVGRFVGKEDEQYF.